The T cell receptor (beta chain) under discussion was sequenced for a study of blood T cells in healthy people across ages. Overall study context: Template switching caught about one barcoded beta molecule for each two T cells.

The second PCR ran about 6 to 11 cycles with a sample-barcoded 5' primer and J-beta primers. TCRdb recomputed calls from the 5' RACE reads with MiXCR, one row per CDR3 protein. The data contain some 1.4 million distinct CDR3 sequences, around 42% of them seen just once; the ten biggest clones take up 6.5% to 10%. This clonotype was observed many times. Its antigen is not identified. Regarding the study as a whole: It was not possible, with unsorted PBMCs, to conclusively compare naive and antigen-experienced cells. Compared with aged donors, long-lived donors showed fewer expanded clones, suggesting selection.

This CDR3 region has 15 residues. The V gene's germline CDR1 is LNHNV and CDR2 YYDKDF (reference sequence). V lost 0 bases to trimming and J lost 0 bases, with 8 bases between them. The sample consisted of blood. The TCR sequence derives from a woman younger than 35 in good health. The chain links TRBV15 to TRBJ1-2, with D hard to call. The DNA for the CDR3 is TGTGCCACCAGCAGAGATCGGGCGGCTAACTATGGCTACACCTTC. Protein product: CATSRDRAANYGYTF. The full variable domain, completed using reference TRBV15 and TRBJ1-2, is DAMVIQNPRYQVTQFGKPVTLSCSQTLNHNVMYWYQQKSSQAPKLLFHYYDKDFNNEADTPDNFQSRRPNTSFCFLDIRSPGLGDTAMYLCATSRDRAANYGYTFGSGTRLTVV.